This T cell receptor (beta chain) was sequenced during a study of blood T cells in healthy people across ages. CDR1 is SGHVT and CDR2 is SQSDAQ in the germline V gene. The CDR3 has 15 residues. The V gene lost 6 bases and the J gene lost 3 bases, with 16 bases spanning the gap. Primers used in a second PCR of roughly 7 to 12 cycles were a sample-barcoded 5' primer and a J-beta primer mix. TCRdb re-derived calls from the 5' RACE reads in MiXCR, one entry per CDR3 protein. The repertoire holds roughly 1 million distinct CDR3 sequences, with around 27% as singletons. This sample was shared with a second study, whose subject was T cells of mothers and their children. Per that paper: All extracted RNA went into cDNA synthesis, around 1.6 ug per 15 ul. Over 8.5 million reads per mother and roughly 3 million per child were obtained. With unrelated pairs as the comparison, related mother-child pairs had a slightly higher overlap that was not significant. No persistent microchimeric T cell clones were detected at about 93 clones per million clonotypes sensitivity.

Sequencing was done on a sample of blood. The TCR originated in a girl aged 2-9 years in good health. The chain combines TRBV7-4 with TRBJ2-3; TRBD2 is a possible D gene (6 bases). The chain's CDR3 is CASRFLARLTDTQYF. The CDR3, as DNA: TGTGCCAGCAGATTCCTAGCGAGACTAACAGATACGCAGTATTTT. Full variable domain (rest looked up from reference TRBV7-4 and TRBJ2-3): GAGVSQSPRYKVAKRGRDVALRCDSISGHVTLYWYRQTLGQGSEVLTYSQSDAQRDKSGRPSGRFSAERPERSVSTLKIQRTEQGDSAVYLCASRFLARLTDTQYFGPGTRLTVL.